This T cell receptor (beta chain) was retrieved from a study of T cell responses to AZD1222 COVID-19 vaccine. The germline V gene has CDR1 LGHNT and CDR2 FRNRAP. CDR3 length: 13 residues. The V end was cut by 5 bases, the J end by 1 base, with 8 bases between. The table came from immunoSEQ multiplex PCR; TCRdb's copy has only in-frame clones and leaves some out. The profile covers approximately 130,000 clones, with 89% appearing a single time and 9.5% taken by the ten largest. This material consisted of peripheral blood, taken 28 days after the second AZD1222 dose. This chain connects TRBV12-5 to TRBJ1-1; D call uncertain. The receptor was isolated from an adult who received the AZD1222 COVID-19 vaccine. CDR3 bases: TGTGCTAGTGGTAGAGAAGCGAACACTGAAGCTTTCTTT. It specifies CASGREANTEAFF.